This entry features one T cell receptor (beta chain) sequence. The antigen is undetermined. This entry belongs to a study of shared clonotypes between healthy human individuals. Points from the study as a whole: Shared across a few donors were about 4.8% of the naive CD4 clonotypes. Sample collection involved blood only; tissue repertoires are likely different. Non-shared clonotypes displayed generation probabilities falling below those of clonotypes present in all four donors.

Germline CDR1 is SGHDN and CDR2 is FVKESK. V lost 1 base and J lost 6, with 10 bases in between. This CDR3 has 13 amino acids. Original methodology: Filtering was not the same, since immunoSEQ gave junction-only sequences without quality scores. Assay: immunoSEQ multiplex PCR; the TCRdb copy retains only in-frame clones and omits some. D and trimming come from the DNA, and the V and J calls and clone size come from that table. The repertoire consists of about 1.1 million clones, with 60% to 85% occurring once and the leading ten covering about 0.94%. The specimen sequenced was memory CD4+ T cells from PBMCs. Noted subset: CD45RA-negative fraction. This chain links TRBV14 with TRBJ2-7; no reliable D call. This TCR was sampled from a man aged 18 to 29 in good health. Some clones in this sample may be carry-over from other donors' samples. DNA of the CDR3: TGTGCCAGCAGCCAAGTCGGATCATTCGAGCAGTACTTC. Translated, it gives CASSQVGSFEQYF.